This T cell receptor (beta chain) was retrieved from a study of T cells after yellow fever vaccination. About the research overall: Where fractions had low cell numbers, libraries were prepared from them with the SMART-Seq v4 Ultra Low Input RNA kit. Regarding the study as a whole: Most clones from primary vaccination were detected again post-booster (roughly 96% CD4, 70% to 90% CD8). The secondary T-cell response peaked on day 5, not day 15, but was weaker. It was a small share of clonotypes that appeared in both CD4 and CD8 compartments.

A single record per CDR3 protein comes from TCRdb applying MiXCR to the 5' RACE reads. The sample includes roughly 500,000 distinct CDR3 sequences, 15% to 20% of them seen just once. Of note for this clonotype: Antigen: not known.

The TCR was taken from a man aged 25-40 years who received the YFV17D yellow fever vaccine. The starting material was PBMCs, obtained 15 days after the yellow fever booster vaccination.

CDR3 sequence: CSAAWTRYGYTF. The DNA for the CDR3 is TGCAGTGCTGCATGGACACGCTATGGCTACACCTTC. The chain is built from TRBV20-1 and TRBJ1-2; possible D gene TRBD1, 5 bases. This CDR3 region has 12 residues. The V gene's germline CDR1 is DFQATT and CDR2 SNEGSKA (reference sequence). The V end lost 5 bases, the J end lost 4 bases, and 11 bases lay between the germline ends.